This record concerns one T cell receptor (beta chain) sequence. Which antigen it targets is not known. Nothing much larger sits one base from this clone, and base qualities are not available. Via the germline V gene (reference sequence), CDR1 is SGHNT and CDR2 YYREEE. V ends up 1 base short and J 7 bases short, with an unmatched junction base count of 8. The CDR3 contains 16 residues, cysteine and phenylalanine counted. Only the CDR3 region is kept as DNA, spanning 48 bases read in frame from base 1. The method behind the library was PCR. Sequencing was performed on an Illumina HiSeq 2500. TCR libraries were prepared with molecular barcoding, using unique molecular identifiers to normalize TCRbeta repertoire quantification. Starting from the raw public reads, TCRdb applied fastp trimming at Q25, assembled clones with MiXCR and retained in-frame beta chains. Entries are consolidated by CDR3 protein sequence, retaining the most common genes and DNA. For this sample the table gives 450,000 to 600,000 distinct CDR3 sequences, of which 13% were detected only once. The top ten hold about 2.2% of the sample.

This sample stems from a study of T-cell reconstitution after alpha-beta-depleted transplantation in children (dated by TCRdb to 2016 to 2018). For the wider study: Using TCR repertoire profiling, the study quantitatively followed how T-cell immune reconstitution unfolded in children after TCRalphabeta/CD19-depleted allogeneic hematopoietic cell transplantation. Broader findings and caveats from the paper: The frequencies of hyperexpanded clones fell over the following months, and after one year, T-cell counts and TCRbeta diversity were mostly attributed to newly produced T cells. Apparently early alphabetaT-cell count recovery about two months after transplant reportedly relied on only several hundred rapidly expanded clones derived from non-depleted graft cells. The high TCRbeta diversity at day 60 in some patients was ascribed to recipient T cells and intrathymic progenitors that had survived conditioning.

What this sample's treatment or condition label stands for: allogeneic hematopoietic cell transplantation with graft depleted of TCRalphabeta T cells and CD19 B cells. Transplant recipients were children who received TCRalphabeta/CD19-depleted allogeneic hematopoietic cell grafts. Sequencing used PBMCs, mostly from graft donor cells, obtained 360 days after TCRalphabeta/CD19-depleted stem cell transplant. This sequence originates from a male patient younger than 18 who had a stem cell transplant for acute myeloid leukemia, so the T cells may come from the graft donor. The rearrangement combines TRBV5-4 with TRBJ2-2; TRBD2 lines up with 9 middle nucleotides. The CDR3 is CASSLRGLALVGELFF. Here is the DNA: TGTGCCAGCAGCTTGCGGGGACTAGCTTTGGTCGGGGAGCTGTTTTTT.